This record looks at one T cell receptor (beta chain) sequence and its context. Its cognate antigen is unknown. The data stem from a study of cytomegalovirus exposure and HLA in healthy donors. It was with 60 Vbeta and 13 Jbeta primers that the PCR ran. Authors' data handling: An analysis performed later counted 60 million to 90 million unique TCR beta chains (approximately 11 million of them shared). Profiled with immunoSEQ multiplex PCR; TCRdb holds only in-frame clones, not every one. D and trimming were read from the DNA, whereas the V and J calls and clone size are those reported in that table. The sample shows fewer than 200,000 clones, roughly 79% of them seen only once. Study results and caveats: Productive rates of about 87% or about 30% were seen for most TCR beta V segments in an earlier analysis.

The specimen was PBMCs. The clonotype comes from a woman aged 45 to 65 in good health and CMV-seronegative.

CDR3 in DNA: TGTGCCAGCAGCCCCGGGTCAAATAGCAATCAGCCCCAGCATTTT. Its protein is CASSPGSNSNQPQHF. The chain uses TRBV6-1 and TRBJ1-5, with unresolved D. V was clipped by 6 bases and J by 0 bases, with 12 bases between them. This CDR3 region has 15 residues. From germline, CDR1 is MNHNS and CDR2 SASEGT.